These 8 T cell receptor beta chains were sequenced from one sample in a study of T-cell reconstitution after alpha-beta-depleted transplantation in children. A library of TCRbeta sequences, prepared with unique molecular identifiers, was generated. TCRdb fed the PCR reads into MiXCR, producing one record per CDR3 protein. Of a few hundred thousand distinct CDR3 sequences in the sample, about a quarter were seen once. Sequencing used PBMCs, obtained before TCRalphabeta/CD19-depleted stem cell transplant. Receptor source: a boy younger than two with Wiskott-Aldrich syndrome, due to receive a stem cell transplant.

The V gene is TRBV10-3, the J gene TRBJ2-5, with TRBD2 matching over 7 bases. V lost 4 bases to trimming and J lost 2 bases; unmatched junction nucleotides: 7. The V gene's germline CDR1 is ENHRY and CDR2 SYGVKD. This CDR3 is 15 amino acids long. CDR3 sequence reads: CAISGPRGEQETQYF. The CDR3 bases are TGTGCCATCAGTGGCCCACGGGGGGAACAAGAGACCCAGTACTTC.

The V gene is TRBV12-3 or TRBV12-4, the J gene TRBJ2-1, with 7 bases aligning to TRBD1. Losses at the gene ends were 2 bases for V and 0 bases for J; bases not matched to a gene: 1. The CDR3 length is 15 residues. DNA of the CDR3: TGTGCCAGCAGTTTAACAGGGGCCTCCTACAATGAGCAGTTCTTC. Amino acid sequence: CASSLTGASYNEQFF.

The J gene is TRBJ2-7, the V gene TRBV20-1, with 10 positions matching TRBD2. J lost 1 base, V lost 7 bases, and 4 bases had no gene match. Looked up from germline, CDR1 is DFQATT and CDR2 is SNEGSKA (reference sequence). CDR3 size: 13 residues. This CDR3 reads CSGASGGSYEQYF. As DNA, the CDR3 is TGCAGTGGGGCTAGCGGGGGTTCCTACGAGCAGTACTTC.

In this sample, this clonotype turned up many times. V is TRBV5-1 and J is TRBJ1-1; possibly TRBD1 for D (5 bases). CDR1 SGHRS and CDR2 YFSETQ come from the germline V gene. Trimming removed 3 bases at V and 1 base at J, with 10 bases between. The CDR3 extends over 14 amino acids. The CDR3 loop is CASSSGTGNTEAFF. CDR3 sequence (DNA): TGCGCCAGCAGCTCCGGGACGGGGAACACTGAAGCTTTCTTT.

The chain carries TRBV24-1 and TRBJ2-1, with TRBD2 matching 12 bases. V lost 9 bases to trimming and J lost 1 base; unmatched junction nucleotides: 12. The germline gives CDR1 KGHDR, CDR2 SFDVKD. The CDR3 has 18 residues. The CDR3: CATQRGLAGSFSYNEQFF. The CDR3 DNA follows: TGTGCCACCCAAAGGGGACTAGCGGGCAGCTTTTCCTACAATGAGCAGTTCTTC.

The V and J genes are TRBV4-2 and TRBJ2-3, with TRBD2 identical over 8 bases. The CDR3 has 17 amino acids. Per the germline V gene, CDR1 is LGHNA and CDR2 is YNFKEQ. V lost 1 base, J lost 0 bases, and 6 bases stayed unmatched. The CDR3 DNA sequence: TGTGCCAGCAGCCAAGCGATCCGGGAGGGAAGCACAGATACGCAGTATTTT. Protein: CASSQAIREGSTDTQYF.

The CDR3 protein is CAWGGQLQETQYF. Written as DNA, the CDR3 is TGTGCCTGGGGCGGACAGCTCCAAGAGACCCAGTACTTC. The chain couples TRBV30 to TRBJ2-5, with D perhaps matching TRBD1 (6 bases). Trimming took 5 bases from V and 1 from J, leaving 11 bases between them. The germline gives CDR1 GTSNPN, CDR2 SVGIG (reference sequence). This CDR3 is built from 13 residues.

The V gene is TRBV10-2, the J gene TRBJ2-1; 7 positions match TRBD2. The length of the CDR3 is 14 residues. V was clipped by 6 bases and J by 7 bases; unmatched bases: 9. Germline CDR1 reads WSHSY; CDR2 reads SAAADI. The CDR3 is CASRPGLQPNEQFF. The CDR3 DNA reads TGCGCCAGCAGGCCGGGACTACAACCGAATGAGCAGTTCTTC.